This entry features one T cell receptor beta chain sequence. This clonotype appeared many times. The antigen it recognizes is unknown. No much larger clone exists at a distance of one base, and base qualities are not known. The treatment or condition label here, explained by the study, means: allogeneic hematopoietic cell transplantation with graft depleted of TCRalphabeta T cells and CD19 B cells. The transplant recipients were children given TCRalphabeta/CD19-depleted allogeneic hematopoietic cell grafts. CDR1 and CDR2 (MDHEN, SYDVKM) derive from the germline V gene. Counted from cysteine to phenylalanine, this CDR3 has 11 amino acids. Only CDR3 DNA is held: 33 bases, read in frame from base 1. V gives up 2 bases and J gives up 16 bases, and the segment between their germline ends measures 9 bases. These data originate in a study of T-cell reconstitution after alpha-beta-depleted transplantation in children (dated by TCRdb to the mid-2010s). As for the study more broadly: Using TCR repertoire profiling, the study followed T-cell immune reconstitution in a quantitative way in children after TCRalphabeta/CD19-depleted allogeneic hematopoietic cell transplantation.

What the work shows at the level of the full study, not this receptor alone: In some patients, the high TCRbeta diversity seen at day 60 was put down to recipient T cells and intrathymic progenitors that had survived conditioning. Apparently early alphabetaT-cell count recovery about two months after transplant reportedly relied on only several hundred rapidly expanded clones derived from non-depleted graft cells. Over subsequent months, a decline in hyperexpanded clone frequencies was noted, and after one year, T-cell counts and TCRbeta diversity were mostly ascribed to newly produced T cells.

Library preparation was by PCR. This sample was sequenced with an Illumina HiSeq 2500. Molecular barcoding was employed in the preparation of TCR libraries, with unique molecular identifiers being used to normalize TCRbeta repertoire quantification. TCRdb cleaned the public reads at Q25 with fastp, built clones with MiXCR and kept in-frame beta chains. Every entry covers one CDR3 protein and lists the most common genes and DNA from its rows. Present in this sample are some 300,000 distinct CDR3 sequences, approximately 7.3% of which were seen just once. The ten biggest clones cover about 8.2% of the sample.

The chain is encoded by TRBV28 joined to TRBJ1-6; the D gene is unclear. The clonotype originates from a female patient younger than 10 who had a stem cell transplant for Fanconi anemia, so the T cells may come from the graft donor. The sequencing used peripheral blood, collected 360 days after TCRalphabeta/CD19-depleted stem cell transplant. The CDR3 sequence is CASSLTEGLHF. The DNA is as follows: TGTGCCAGCAGTTTAACTGAGGGACTCCACTTT.